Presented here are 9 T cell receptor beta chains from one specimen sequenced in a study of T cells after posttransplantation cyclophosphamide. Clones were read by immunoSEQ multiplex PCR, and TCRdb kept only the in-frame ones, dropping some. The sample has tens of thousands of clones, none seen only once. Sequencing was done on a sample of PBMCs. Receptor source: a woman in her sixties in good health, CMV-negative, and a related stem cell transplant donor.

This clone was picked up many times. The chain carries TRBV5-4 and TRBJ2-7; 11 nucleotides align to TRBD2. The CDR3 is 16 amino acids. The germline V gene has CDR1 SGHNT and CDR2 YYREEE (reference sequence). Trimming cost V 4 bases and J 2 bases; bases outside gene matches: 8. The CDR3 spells CASSPSGLAETYEQYF. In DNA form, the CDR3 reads TGTGCCAGCAGCCCCTCGGGACTAGCGGAAACCTACGAGCAGTACTTC.

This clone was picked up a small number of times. CDR3 in DNA: TGTGCCAGCAGTTACTCGACAGGTCAAGAGACCCAGTACTTC. Translated: CASSYSTGQETQYF. The chain links TRBV6-6 to TRBJ2-5, with D possibly TRBD1 on 6 matching bases. In germline, CDR1 is MNHNY, CDR2 SVGAGI (reference sequence). The V and J ends lost 0 bases and 2 bases respectively, with 7 bases between them. The CDR3 length is 14 residues.

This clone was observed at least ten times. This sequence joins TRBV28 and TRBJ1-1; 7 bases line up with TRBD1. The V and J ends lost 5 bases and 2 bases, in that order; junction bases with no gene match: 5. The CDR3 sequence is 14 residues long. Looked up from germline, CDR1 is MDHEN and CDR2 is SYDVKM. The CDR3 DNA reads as TGTGCCAGCAGTCTCCGACAGGGTAACACTGAAGCTTTCTTT. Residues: CASSLRQGNTEAFF.

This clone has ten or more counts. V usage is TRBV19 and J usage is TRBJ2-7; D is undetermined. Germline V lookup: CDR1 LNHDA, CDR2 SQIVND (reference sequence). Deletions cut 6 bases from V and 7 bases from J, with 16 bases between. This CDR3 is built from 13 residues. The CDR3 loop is CASSPKVEREQYF. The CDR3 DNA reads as TGTGCCAGTAGCCCGAAGGTGGAGAGGGAGCAGTACTTC.

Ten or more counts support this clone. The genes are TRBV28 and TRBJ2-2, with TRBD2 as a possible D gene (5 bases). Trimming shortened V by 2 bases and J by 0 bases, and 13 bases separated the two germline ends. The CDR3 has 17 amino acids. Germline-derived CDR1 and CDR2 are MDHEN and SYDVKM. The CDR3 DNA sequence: TGTGCCAGCAGTTTACCCGGGCTAGCCCCGAACACCGGGGAGCTGTTTTTT. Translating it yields CASSLPGLAPNTGELFF.

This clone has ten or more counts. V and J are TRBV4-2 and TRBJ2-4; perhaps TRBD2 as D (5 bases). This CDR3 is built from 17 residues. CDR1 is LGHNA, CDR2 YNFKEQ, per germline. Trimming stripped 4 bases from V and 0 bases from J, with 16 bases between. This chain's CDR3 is CASSPSWAGLAKNIQYF. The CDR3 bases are TGTGCCAGCAGCCCCTCTTGGGCGGGCTTAGCCAAAAACATTCAGTACTTC.

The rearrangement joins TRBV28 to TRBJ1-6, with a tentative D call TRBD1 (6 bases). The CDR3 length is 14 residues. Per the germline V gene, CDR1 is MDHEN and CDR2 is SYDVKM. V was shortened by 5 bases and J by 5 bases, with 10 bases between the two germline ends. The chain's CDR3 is CASSRGGDNSPLHF. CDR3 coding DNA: TGTGCCAGCAGTAGAGGGGGAGATAATTCACCCCTCCACTTT.

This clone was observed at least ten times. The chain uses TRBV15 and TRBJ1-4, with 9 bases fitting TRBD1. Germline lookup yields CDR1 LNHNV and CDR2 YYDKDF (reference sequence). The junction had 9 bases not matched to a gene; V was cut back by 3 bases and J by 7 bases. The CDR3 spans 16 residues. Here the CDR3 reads CATSRDPGTGREKLFF. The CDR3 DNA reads TGTGCCACCAGCAGGGACCCCGGGACAGGGCGTGAAAAACTGTTTTTT.

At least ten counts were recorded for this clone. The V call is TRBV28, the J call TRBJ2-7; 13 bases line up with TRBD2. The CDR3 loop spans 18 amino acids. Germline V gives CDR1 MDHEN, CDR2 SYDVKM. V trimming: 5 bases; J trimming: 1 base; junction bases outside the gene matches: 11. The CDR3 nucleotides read TGTGCCAGCAGTCTCCGACCCGGGACTAGCGGGAAATCCTACGAGCAGTACTTC. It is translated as CASSLRPGTSGKSYEQYF.